One and the same sample provided the 20 T cell receptor beta chains below, sequenced in a study of response to subunit inactivated influenza vaccine. TCRdb reprocessed the RT-PCR reads with MiXCR, giving one entry per CDR3 protein. This sample carries roughly 790,000 distinct CDR3 sequences, approximately 22% of them seen once, and the ten largest clones take roughly 10%. The sequencing used PBMCs from blood, collected around 5 days after vaccination. These receptors were obtained from a man between 50 and 59 years old who received an inactivated influenza vaccine.

CDR3 region: CASSPQEDTQYF. CDR3 DNA sequence: TGTGCCAGCAGCCCCCAGGAGGATACGCAGTATTTT. The chain links TRBV7-9 to TRBJ2-3; no clear D. This CDR3 has 12 amino acids. Germline CDR1 and CDR2: SEHNR and FQNEAQ (reference sequence). V was trimmed by 5 bases and J by 6 bases, leaving 9 bases between them.

This chain links TRBV28 with TRBJ2-3; D might be TRBD1 (6 bases). Germline loops: CDR1 MDHEN, CDR2 SYDVKM. V was shortened by 5 bases and J by 4 bases, with 16 bases between the two germline ends. The CDR3 has 15 amino acids. Here the CDR3 DNA reads TGTGCCAGCAGTGGCCGGACAGCACGCCCAGATACGCAGTATTTT. Translated: CASSGRTARPDTQYF. The whole variable domain, remainder taken from reference TRBV28 and TRBJ2-3, is DVKVTQSSRYLVKRTGEKVFLECVQDMDHENMFWYRQDPGLGLRLIYFSYDVKMKEKGDIPEGYSVSREKKERFSLILESASTNQTSMYLCASSGRTARPDTQYFGPGTRLTVL.

This chain joins TRBV3-1 and TRBJ1-3; no firm D call. With 1 base removed from V and 2 bases from J, the gap between germline ends came to 15 bases. The CDR3 is 17 residues long. Germline V CDR1 and CDR2: LGHDT, YNNKEL (reference sequence). CDR3 nucleotides: TGTGCCAGCAGCCAAGTTTGGCGAGGATCGGCTGGAAACACCATATATTTT. It specifies CASSQVWRGSAGNTIYF.

The rearrangement joins TRBV6-1 to TRBJ2-1; the match to TRBD2 covers 11 bases. CDR3 length: 15 amino acids. V lost 5 bases to trimming and J lost 4 bases; unmatched junction nucleotides: 4. The germline CDR1 and CDR2 sequences are MNHNS and SASEGT. CDR3 residues: CASSMGTSGYNEQFF. CDR3 nucleotides: TGTGCCAGCAGTATGGGGACTAGCGGATACAATGAGCAGTTCTTC.

The chain links TRBV2 to TRBJ1-5, with D perhaps TRBD1 (6 bases). The CDR3 is 14 residues long. The V and J ends lost 7 bases and 2 bases respectively, with 12 bases between them. Germline V CDR1 and CDR2: SNHLY, FYNNEI. CDR3 loop: CASKGGEGNQPQHF. CDR3 coding DNA: TGTGCCAGCAAGGGGGGCGAGGGCAATCAGCCCCAGCATTTT.

This clonotype was found a few times. The chain carries TRBV6-5 and TRBJ1-5, with D possibly TRBD1 on 6 matching bases. V was cut by 5 bases and J by 4 bases, with 15 bases left in between. From germline, CDR1 is MNHEY and CDR2 SVGAGI. CDR3 size: 15 residues. The CDR3 here is CASSNRDMTNQPQHF. CDR3 DNA: TGTGCCAGCAGTAACCGGGACATGACAAATCAGCCCCAGCATTTT.

J is TRBJ2-4 and V is TRBV6-2 or TRBV6-3; 10 nucleotides line up with TRBD2. Trimming cost V 2 bases and J 8 bases; bases outside gene matches: 15. The CDR3 runs 18 residues. The germline V gene encodes CDR1 MNHEY and CDR2 SVGEGT. CDR3 residues: CASSYGGTSDTVRDIQYF. DNA for the CDR3: TGTGCCAGCAGTTACGGAGGGACTAGCGACACCGTCAGGGACATTCAGTACTTC.

This clonotype was counted at least ten times. The CDR3 spells CASRPSGGGEQYF. Written as DNA, the CDR3 is TGTGCCAGCAGACCAAGCGGGGGAGGCGAGCAGTACTTC. J is TRBJ2-7 and V is TRBV12-3 or TRBV12-4; 8 bases align to TRBD2. This CDR3 region has 13 residues. V trimming: 6 bases; J trimming: 6 bases; junction bases outside the gene matches: 7.

This clonotype was picked up a small number of times. The chain combines TRBV29-1 with TRBJ2-7; perhaps TRBD1 as D (6 bases). Trimming shortened V by 7 bases and J by 4 bases, and 17 bases separated the two germline ends. Looked up from germline, CDR1 is SQVTM and CDR2 is ANQGSEA. The CDR3 length is 13 residues. CDR3 DNA: TGCAGCGCTAAAGAGTCCGGACAGTACGAGCAGTACTTC. Protein: CSAKESGQYEQYF.

This clonotype showed up many times. The gene calls are TRBV12-3 or TRBV12-4 and TRBJ1-6; 10 nucleotides align to TRBD1. The CDR3 has 14 residues. Unmatched junction bases numbered 2, after V lost 5 bases and J lost 7 bases. The CDR3 here is CASSRTGGNSPLHF. DNA for the CDR3: TGTGCCAGCAGTCGGACAGGGGGAAATTCACCCCTCCACTTT.

This clonotype appeared a few times. The chain combines TRBV7-2 with TRBJ1-5, with 7 bases that match TRBD1. This CDR3 is 16 amino acids long. Germline values: CDR1 SGHTA, CDR2 FQGNSA. After removal of 1 base from V and 4 bases from J, the junction contained 7 bases not matched to a gene. The CDR3 here is CASSLGGRGTNQPQHF. CDR3 coding DNA: TGTGCCAGCAGCTTAGGGGGCAGGGGGACAAATCAGCCCCAGCATTTT.

This clonotype was found a few times. CDR3 amino acids: CATSEGGYHGRKLFF. The CDR3 DNA is TGTGCCACCAGCGAGGGGGGGTACCATGGTCGAAAACTGTTTTTT. V is TRBV15 and J is TRBJ1-4, with TRBD1 as a possible D gene (6 bases). The ends were cut back, 5 bases at V and 10 bases at J, with 20 bases in the middle. The CDR3 runs to 15 residues. Germline loops: CDR1 LNHNV, CDR2 YYDKDF (reference sequence). Supplemented by reference TRBV15 and TRBJ1-4, the full variable domain reads DAMVIQNPRYQVTQFGKPVTLSCSQTLNHNVMYWYQQKSSQAPKLLFHYYDKDFNNEADTPDNFQSRRPNTSFCFLDIRSPGLGDTAMYLCATSEGGYHGRKLFFGSGTQLSVL.

This clonotype was counted a few times. The chain employs TRBV4-3 and TRBJ2-7, with D perhaps matching TRBD1 (6 bases). CDR1 LGHNA and CDR2 YSLEER come from the germline V gene. The CDR3 is 13 amino acids. Trimming pared 5 bases from V and 5 bases from J, leaving 13 bases between. The CDR3 protein is CASSTFTGNEQYF. The CDR3 DNA follows: TGCGCCAGCAGCACCTTTACAGGGAACGAGCAGTACTTC.

The chain links TRBV11-1 to TRBJ2-1; 11 bases align to TRBD2. The J segment lost 10 bases and the V segment lost 0 bases, leaving 11 bases of the junction unmatched. Germline CDR1 and CDR2: SGHAT and FQDESV (reference sequence). The CDR3 is made up of 17 amino acids. The CDR3 DNA follows: TGTGCCAGCAGCTTAGCCGATCTAGCGGGAGGATTCTGGGAGCAGTTCTTC. Protein sequence: CASSLADLAGGFWEQFF.

The chain links TRBV20-1 to TRBJ2-7, with D possibly TRBD2 on 6 matching bases. V lost 3 bases and J 3 bases, leaving 12 bases between the germline ends. Germline V gene sequence: CDR1 DFQATT, CDR2 SNEGSKA (reference sequence). The CDR3 sequence is 13 residues long. The CDR3 region is CSARGRGDYEQYF. The DNA of the CDR3 is TGCAGTGCTAGGGGTCGCGGGGACTACGAGCAGTACTTC.

This clonotype was seen only a few times. The rearrangement joins TRBV20-1 to TRBJ2-4; 7 nucleotides agree with TRBD2. CDR1 DFQATT and CDR2 SNEGSKA come from the germline V gene (reference sequence). J lost 7 bases, V lost 6 bases, and 15 bases had no gene match. CDR3 length equals 15 residues. CDR3 in amino acids: CSAIFARTRKNIQYF. The CDR3 nucleotides read TGCAGTGCCATTTTCGCCCGGACTAGGAAGAACATTCAGTACTTC.

In this sample, this clonotype turned up a few times. The chain recombines TRBV6-2 or TRBV6-3 with TRBJ1-5; TRBD1 aligns across 9 bases. The CDR3 has 15 amino acids. The ends lost 6 bases at V and 7 bases at J; junction bases unmatched: 10. From germline, CDR1 is MNHEY and CDR2 SVGEGT. In DNA, the CDR3 is TGTGCCAGCAGCCAAGTGGGACAGGGAGGACAGCCCCAGCATTTT. Translation gives CASSQVGQGGQPQHF.

This clonotype was seen ten or more times. The rearrangement joins TRBV12-3 or TRBV12-4 to TRBJ2-2; D call uncertain. This CDR3 contains 13 residues. Trimming stripped 2 bases from V and 4 bases from J, with 5 bases between. CDR3 protein: CASSLSVTGELFF. The CDR3 region has the DNA TGTGCCAGCAGTTTATCTGTCACCGGGGAGCTGTTTTTT.

This clonotype was counted only a few times. This chain links TRBV7-2 with TRBJ2-7, with a weak D call TRBD2 (6 bases). Germline CDR1 and CDR2: SGHTA and FQGNSA. The CDR3 is 13 residues long. V lost 4 bases and J lost 4, with 11 bases in between. CDR3 sequence: CASSSSAAYEQYF. CDR3 sequence (DNA): TGTGCCAGCAGCTCTAGCGCGGCGTACGAGCAGTACTTC. Using reference TRBV7-2 and TRBJ2-7 for the parts outside the CDR3, the full variable domain is GAGVSQSPSNKVTEKGKDVELRCDPISGHTALYWYRQSLGQGLEFLIYFQGNSAPDKSGLPSDRFSAERTGGSVSTLTIQRTQQEDSAVYLCASSSSAAYEQYFGPGTRLTVT.

At least ten counts were recorded for this clonotype. The V call is TRBV20-1, the J call TRBJ1-5, with D unresolved. Trimming removed 6 bases at V and 0 bases at J, with 18 bases between. The CDR3 totals 16 residues. Germline V lookup: CDR1 DFQATT, CDR2 SNEGSKA (reference sequence). The chain's CDR3 is CSASSVRGASNQPQHF. The CDR3 DNA sequence: TGCAGTGCCTCTAGCGTGAGAGGAGCTAGCAATCAGCCCCAGCATTTT.